The 24 T cell receptor beta chains reported below all come from one sample, sequenced in a study of cytomegalovirus exposure and HLA in healthy donors. PCR amplification relied on 60 Vbeta primers (plus 13 Jbeta primers). Clones were read by immunoSEQ multiplex PCR, and TCRdb kept only the in-frame ones, dropping some. The specimen's table records around 150,000 clones. Sequencing was done on a sample of PBMCs. The receptors were gathered from a woman aged 55 to 70 in good health and CMV-seronegative.

This rearrangement joins TRBV29-1 to TRBJ2-3; D perhaps matches TRBD2 (7 bases). CDR1 and CDR2 (germline): SQVTM, ANQGSEA. V gave up 3 bases and J gave up 5 bases, with 12 bases separating them. The CDR3 is 13 residues long. The CDR3, as DNA: TGCAGCGTTGATAAAGCGGGACAAGATACGCAGTATTTT. It encodes CSVDKAGQDTQYF.

The chain carries TRBV5-1 and TRBJ2-5; TRBD1 is a possible D gene (6 bases). Deletions cut 6 bases from V and 10 bases from J, with 25 bases between. This CDR3 comprises 15 residues. Germline loops: CDR1 SGHRS, CDR2 YFSETQ. CDR3 sequence reads: CASTKNREPQLDQYF. The CDR3 DNA reads as TGCGCCAGCACCAAAAACAGGGAGCCCCAATTGGACCAGTACTTC.

V gene TRBV4-2 combines with J gene TRBJ2-1; 9 bases are shared with TRBD2. CDR1 is LGHNA, CDR2 YNFKEQ, per germline. CDR3 size: 18 residues. The V gene end was trimmed by 5 bases and the J gene end by 6 bases; junction bases not matched to a gene: 17. CDR3 protein: CASSSSAPGAGGGNEQFF. The CDR3 nucleotides read TGTGCCAGCAGCTCTTCCGCCCCCGGGGCGGGAGGGGGCAATGAGCAGTTCTTC.

The chain couples TRBV7-3 to TRBJ2-5; 8 bases agree with TRBD2. This CDR3 is built from 14 residues. Trimming took 4 bases from V and 5 from J; bases not matched to a gene: 6. In germline, CDR1 is SGHTA, CDR2 FQGTGA. The CDR3 DNA reads as TGTGCCAGCAGCTCCGGGGGGGCGGGGGAGACCCAGTACTTC. This sequence encodes CASSSGGAGETQYF.

The V gene is TRBV5-1, the J gene TRBJ1-1, with D perhaps matching TRBD1 (5 bases). The CDR3 has 15 residues. Trimming left V 4 bases short and J 5 bases short, with 18 bases between. The germline CDR1 and CDR2 sequences are SGHRS and YFSETQ. The CDR3 sequence: CASSPGPQGGTEAFF. DNA for the CDR3: TGCGCCAGCAGCCCTGGACCGCAGGGTGGGACTGAAGCTTTCTTT.

Of note for this clone: At one end the junction does not follow the germline gene, possibly because of a read error. This chain links TRBV4-3 with TRBJ1-4, with D possibly being TRBD1 (5 bases). Germline assignment: CDR1 LGHNA and CDR2 YSLEER. This CDR3 is 13 amino acids long. This CDR3 is CAGSQGHEEKLFF. In DNA form, the CDR3 reads TGCGCCGGCAGCCAAGGACACGAGGAAAAACTGTTTTTT.

This sequence joins TRBV11-2 and TRBJ2-1; D remains unclear. The length of the CDR3 is 14 residues. Germline values: CDR1 SGHAT, CDR2 FQNNGV. V lost 8 bases and J 0 bases, leaving 11 bases between the germline ends. The CDR3 DNA reads TGTGCCAGCGCTTGGGCCCTCTCCTACAATGAGCAGTTCTTC. Translation gives CASAWALSYNEQFF. Complete variable domain (other parts from reference TRBV11-2 and TRBJ2-1): EAGVAQSPRYKIIEKRQSVAFWCNPISGHATLYWYQQILGQGPKLLIQFQNNGVVDDSQLPKDRFSAERLKGVDSTLKIQPAKLEDSAVYLCASAWALSYNEQFFGPGTRLTVL.

The chain has TRBV5-1 and TRBJ2-3, with 9 bases aligning to TRBD2. The CDR3 contains 15 residues. Germline lookup yields CDR1 SGHRS and CDR2 YFSETQ. V lost 1 base, J lost 5 bases, and 5 bases stayed unmatched. CDR3 sequence: CASSLRVAGVDTQYF. Here the CDR3 DNA reads TGCGCCAGCAGCTTGAGGGTAGCGGGAGTAGATACGCAGTATTTT.

The chain recombines TRBV6-1 with TRBJ1-2; D possibly corresponds to TRBD1 (5 bases). The CDR3 sequence is 14 residues long. Germline V gene lookup returns CDR1 MNHNS and CDR2 SASEGT. Trimming removed 2 bases at V and 6 bases at J, with 13 bases between. The CDR3, as DNA: TGTGCCAGCAGTGAATCCCAGGGATCGGATGGCTACACCTTC. It yields the protein CASSESQGSDGYTF.

This chain links TRBV5-1 with TRBJ2-7; TRBD1 agrees at 8 bases. The CDR3 consists of 15 residues. Looked up from germline, CDR1 is SGHRS and CDR2 is YFSETQ. Trimming took 5 bases from V and 0 from J; bases not matched to a gene: 7. The CDR3 is CASSPGQEISYEQYF. CDR3 bases: TGCGCCAGCAGTCCGGGACAGGAAATCTCCTACGAGCAGTACTTC.

This chain connects TRBV2 to TRBJ2-1; D might be TRBD1 (6 bases). Trimming stripped 6 bases from V and 13 bases from J, with 13 bases between. The germline V gene has CDR1 SNHLY and CDR2 FYNNEI. The length of the CDR3 is 11 residues. The DNA of the CDR3 is TGTGCCAGCAGCCTAGTACAGGGTCAGTTCTTC. Its protein product is CASSLVQGQFF.

This sequence joins TRBV18 and TRBJ1-5; no reliable D call. CDR1 is KGHSH and CDR2 is LQKENI in the germline V gene. Trimming took 5 bases from V and 8 from J, leaving 13 bases between them. The CDR3 has 13 amino acids. This chain's CDR3 is CASSYGSEEPQHF. The CDR3 DNA is TGTGCCAGCTCATATGGATCTGAGGAGCCCCAGCATTTT.

The chain employs TRBV9 and TRBJ2-5; possible D gene TRBD1, 6 bases. The J call is doubtful: the DNA matches TRBJ2-7 better. Germline CDR1 SGDLS, CDR2 YYNGEE. The CDR3 loop spans 12 amino acids. The CDR3 is CASSGGGYEQYF. The CDR3 nucleotides read TGTGCCAGCAGCGGAGGGGGCTACGAGCAGTACTTC.

The V gene is TRBV9, the J gene TRBJ2-2; D remains ambiguous. The germline V and J ends were trimmed by 0 bases and 4 bases, with 4 bases remaining between them. The CDR3 totals 13 residues. Germline CDR1 and CDR2: SGDLS and YYNGEE. The CDR3 nucleotides are TGTGCCAGCAGCGTAGTCGGCACCGGGGAGCTGTTTTTT. The encoded protein is CASSVVGTGELFF.

The V call is TRBV5-6, the J call TRBJ1-4; 10 nucleotides line up with TRBD1. The germline CDR1 and CDR2 sequences are SGHDT and YYEEEE. This CDR3 is built from 17 residues. With V trimmed by 4 bases and J by 4 bases, 10 bases remained unmatched. The CDR3 protein is CASSRRQGAMVNEKLFF. The CDR3 DNA sequence: TGTGCCAGCAGCCGTCGACAGGGGGCGATGGTTAATGAAAAACTGTTTTTT.

This chain links TRBV5-1 with TRBJ1-2; 9 bases are shared with TRBD1. Germline V CDR1 and CDR2: SGHRS, YFSETQ. CDR3 length: 17 amino acids. After removal of 4 bases from V and 5 bases from J, the junction contained 15 bases not matched to a gene. The CDR3: CASSALLPGQGPYGYTF. CDR3 in DNA: TGCGCCAGCAGCGCTTTACTACCGGGACAGGGACCTTATGGCTACACCTTC.

This chain links TRBV25-1 with TRBJ1-6; no clear D. V shed 3 bases and J shed 6 bases, with 12 bases lying between them. The CDR3 covers 15 residues. Germline lookup yields CDR1 MGHDK and CDR2 SYGVNS. The CDR3 loop reads CASSERGSANSPLHF. CDR3 DNA sequence: TGTGCCAGCAGTGAGAGAGGTTCGGCTAATTCACCCCTCCACTTT.

The J gene is TRBJ1-1, the V gene TRBV7-7; D remains unclear. Germline assignment: CDR1 SSHAT and CDR2 FNYEAQ (reference sequence). The CDR3 is made up of 13 amino acids. V lost 4 bases, J lost 4 bases, and 10 bases lay in between. CDR3 in DNA: TGTGCCAGCAGCTATCGGGAAGGCACTGAAGCTTTCTTT. This codes for CASSYREGTEAFF.

V is TRBV27 and J is TRBJ2-5, with 9 bases aligning to TRBD2. The V and J ends lost 5 bases and 4 bases, in that order; junction bases with no gene match: 8. The germline V gene encodes CDR1 MNHEY and CDR2 SMNVEV (reference sequence). There are 15 residues in the CDR3. The CDR3 here is CASSLLSGGGETQYF. The CDR3, as DNA: TGTGCCAGCAGTCTGCTTAGCGGGGGAGGAGAGACCCAGTACTTC.

As concerns this clone: A junction boundary mismatches the germline segment, possibly from a read error. The chain links TRBV19 to TRBJ1-4; D gene unclear. From germline, CDR1 is LNHDA and CDR2 SQIVND (reference sequence). There are 15 residues in the CDR3. CDR3 sequence (DNA): TGTGCCAGTAGGGAAGGTGGTGCAACTAGTGAAAAACTGTTTTTT. Amino acid sequence: CASREGGATSEKLFF. Complete variable domain (other parts from reference TRBV19 and TRBJ1-4): DGGITQSPKYLFRKEGQNVTLSCEQNLNHDAMYWYRQDPGQGLRLIYYSQIVNDFQKGDIAEGYSVSREKKESFPLTVTSAQKNPTAFYLCASREGGATSEKLFFGSGTQLSVL.

The chain uses TRBV5-4 and TRBJ2-7, with 10 positions matching TRBD1. The germline V gene encodes CDR1 SGHNT and CDR2 YYREEE (reference sequence). With 3 bases clipped from V and 2 bases from J, the junction kept 5 bases outside the gene matches. The length of the CDR3 is 15 residues. The CDR3 is CASSSGQGGPYEQYF. The CDR3 nucleotides are TGTGCCAGCAGCTCCGGACAGGGGGGTCCCTACGAGCAGTACTTC.

The rearrangement joins TRBV7-9 to TRBJ1-5; a possible D gene is TRBD1 (5 bases). Germline CDR1 reads SEHNR; CDR2 reads FQNEAQ (reference sequence). This CDR3 is 14 amino acids long. V lost 5 bases and J 5 bases, leaving 13 bases between the germline ends. The CDR3, as DNA: TGTGCCAGCAGCCCACGGGCGGGGGATCAGCCCCAGCATTTT. Its protein is CASSPRAGDQPQHF.

The V gene is TRBV5-1, the J gene TRBJ2-5, with TRBD2 matching over 7 bases. The CDR3 totals 14 residues. V trimming: 2 bases; J trimming: 4 bases; junction bases outside the gene matches: 5. Germline CDR1 and CDR2: SGHRS and YFSETQ. This CDR3 reads CASSFSGVGETQYF. In nucleotides, the CDR3 is TGCGCCAGCAGCTTCAGCGGGGTAGGAGAGACCCAGTACTTC.

The CDR3 protein is CAWNGDSNTEAFF. The CDR3 DNA reads as TGTGCCTGGAATGGGGACTCGAACACTGAAGCTTTCTTT. The V and J genes are TRBV30 and TRBJ1-1, with D possibly matching TRBD1 (5 bases). Germline V gene sequence: CDR1 GTSNPN, CDR2 SVGIG (reference sequence). The V end lost 4 bases, the J end lost 1 base, and 10 bases lay between the germline ends. CDR3 length: 13 amino acids.